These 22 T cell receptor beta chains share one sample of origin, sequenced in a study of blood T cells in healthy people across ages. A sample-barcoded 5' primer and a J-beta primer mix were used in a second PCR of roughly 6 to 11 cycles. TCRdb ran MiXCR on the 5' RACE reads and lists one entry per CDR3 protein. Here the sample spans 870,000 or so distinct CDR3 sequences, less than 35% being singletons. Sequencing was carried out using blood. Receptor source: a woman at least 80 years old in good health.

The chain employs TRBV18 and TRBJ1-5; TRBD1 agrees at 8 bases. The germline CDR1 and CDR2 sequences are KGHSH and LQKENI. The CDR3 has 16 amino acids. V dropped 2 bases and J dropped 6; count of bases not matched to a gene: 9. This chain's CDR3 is CASSPGGTGTGQPQHF. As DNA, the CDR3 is TGTGCCAGCTCACCAGGCGGGACAGGTACAGGTCAGCCCCAGCATTTT.

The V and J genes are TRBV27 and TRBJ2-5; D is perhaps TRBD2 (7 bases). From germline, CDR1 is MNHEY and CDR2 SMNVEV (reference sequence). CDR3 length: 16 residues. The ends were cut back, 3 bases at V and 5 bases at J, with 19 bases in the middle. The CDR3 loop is CASSLYGGGLGETQYF. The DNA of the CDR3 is TGTGCCAGCAGTTTGTACGGCGGGGGCCTGGGGGAGACCCAGTACTTC.

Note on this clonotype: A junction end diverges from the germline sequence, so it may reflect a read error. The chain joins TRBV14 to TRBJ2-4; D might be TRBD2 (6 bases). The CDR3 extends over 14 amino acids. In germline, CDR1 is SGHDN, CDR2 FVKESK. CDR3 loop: CGSSQDVGGDIQYF. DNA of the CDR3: TGTGGCAGCAGCCAAGATGTGGGGGGTGACATTCAGTACTTC. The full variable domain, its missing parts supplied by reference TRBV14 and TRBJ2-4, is EAGVTQFPSHSVIEKGQTVTLRCDPISGHDNLYWYRRVMGKEIKFLLHFVKESKQDESGMPNNRFLAERTGGTYSTLKVQPAELEDSGVYFCGSSQDVGGDIQYFGAGTRLSVL.

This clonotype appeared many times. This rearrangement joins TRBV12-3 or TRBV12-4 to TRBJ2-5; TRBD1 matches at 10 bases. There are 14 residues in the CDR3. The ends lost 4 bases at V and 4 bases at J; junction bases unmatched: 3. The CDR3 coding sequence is TGTGCCAGCAGTTCGACAGGGGGCCCAGAGACCCAGTACTTC. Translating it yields CASSSTGGPETQYF.

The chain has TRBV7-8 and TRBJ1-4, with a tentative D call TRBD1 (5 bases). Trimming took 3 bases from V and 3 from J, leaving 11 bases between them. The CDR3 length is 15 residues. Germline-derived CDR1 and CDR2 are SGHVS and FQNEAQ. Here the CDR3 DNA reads TGTGCCAGCAGCTTCGGGGGTTTTGCTAATGAAAAACTGTTTTTT. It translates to CASSFGGFANEKLFF. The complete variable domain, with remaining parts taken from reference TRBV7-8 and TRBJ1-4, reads GAGVSQSPRYKVAKRGQDVALRCDPISGHVSLFWYQQALGQGPEFLTYFQNEAQLDKSGLPSDRFFAERPEGSVSTLKIQRTQQEDSAVYLCASSFGGFANEKLFFGSGTQLSVL.

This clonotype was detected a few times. As DNA, the CDR3 is TGCGCCAGCAGCCACTACAACTATGGCTACACCTTC. As protein: CASSHYNYGYTF. This sequence joins TRBV4-1 and TRBJ1-2; D is ambiguous. The CDR3 loop spans 12 amino acids. Germline assignment: CDR1 MGHRA and CDR2 YSYEKL. Trimming cost V 3 bases and J 2 bases, with 4 bases left between them.

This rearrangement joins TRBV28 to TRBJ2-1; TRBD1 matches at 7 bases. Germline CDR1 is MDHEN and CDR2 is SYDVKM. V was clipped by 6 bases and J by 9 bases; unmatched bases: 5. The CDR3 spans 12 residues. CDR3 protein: CASSLGQTEQFF. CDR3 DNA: TGTGCCAGCAGCCTGGGACAGACTGAGCAGTTCTTC.

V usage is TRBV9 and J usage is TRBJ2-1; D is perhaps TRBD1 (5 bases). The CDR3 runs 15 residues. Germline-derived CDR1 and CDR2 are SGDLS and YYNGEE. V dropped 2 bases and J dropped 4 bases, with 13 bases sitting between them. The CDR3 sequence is CASSVDGAEYNEQFF. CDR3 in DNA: TGTGCCAGCAGCGTGGATGGGGCGGAGTACAATGAGCAGTTCTTC.

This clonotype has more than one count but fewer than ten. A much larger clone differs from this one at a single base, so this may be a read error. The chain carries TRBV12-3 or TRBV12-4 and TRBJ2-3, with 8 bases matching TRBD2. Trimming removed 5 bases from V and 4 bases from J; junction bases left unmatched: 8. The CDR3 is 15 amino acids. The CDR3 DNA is TGTGCCAGCAGTCCCCGACTAGCGAACGCAGATACGCAGTATTTT. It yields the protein CASSPRLANADTQYF.

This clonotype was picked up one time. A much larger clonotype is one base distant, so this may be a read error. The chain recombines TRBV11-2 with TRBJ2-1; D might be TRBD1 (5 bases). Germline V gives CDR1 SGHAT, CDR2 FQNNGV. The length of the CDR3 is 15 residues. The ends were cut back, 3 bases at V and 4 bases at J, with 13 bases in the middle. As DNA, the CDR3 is TGTGCCAGCAGCTTGAGCAAGGGGTTTTACAATGAGCAGTTCTTC. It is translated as CASSLSKGFYNEQFF. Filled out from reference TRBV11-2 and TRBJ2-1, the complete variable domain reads EAGVAQSPRYKIIEKRQSVAFWCNPISGHATLYWYQQILGQGPKLLIQFQNNGVVDDSQLPKDRFSAERLKGVDSTLKIQPAKLEDSAVYLCASSLSKGFYNEQFFGPGTRLTVL.

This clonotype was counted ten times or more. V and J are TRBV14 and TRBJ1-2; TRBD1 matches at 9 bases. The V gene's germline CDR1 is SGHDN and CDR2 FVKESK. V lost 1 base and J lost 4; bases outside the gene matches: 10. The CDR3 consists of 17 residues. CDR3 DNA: TGTGCCAGCAGCCAAGTCGCCGGGACAGGGCGGTTCTATGGCTACACCTTC. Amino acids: CASSQVAGTGRFYGYTF.

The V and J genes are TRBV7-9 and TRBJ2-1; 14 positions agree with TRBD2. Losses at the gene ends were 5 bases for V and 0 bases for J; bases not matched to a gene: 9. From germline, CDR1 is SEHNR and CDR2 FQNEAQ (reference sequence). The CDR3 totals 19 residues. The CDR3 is CASSRGLAGAQSSYNEQFF. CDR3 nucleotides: TGTGCCAGCAGCCGGGGACTAGCGGGGGCCCAGAGCTCCTACAATGAGCAGTTCTTC.

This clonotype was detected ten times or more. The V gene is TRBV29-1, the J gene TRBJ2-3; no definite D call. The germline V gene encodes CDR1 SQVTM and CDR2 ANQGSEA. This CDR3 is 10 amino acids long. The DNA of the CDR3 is TGCAGTGGTATCGGAGATACGCAGTATTTT. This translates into CSGIGDTQYF.

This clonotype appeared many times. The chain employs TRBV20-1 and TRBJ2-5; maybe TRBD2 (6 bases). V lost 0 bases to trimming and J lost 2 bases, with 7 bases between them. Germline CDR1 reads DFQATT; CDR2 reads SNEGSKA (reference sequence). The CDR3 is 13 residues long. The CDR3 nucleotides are TGCAGTGCTAGAGAGGGACTGCAAGAGACCCAGTACTTC. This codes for CSAREGLQETQYF.

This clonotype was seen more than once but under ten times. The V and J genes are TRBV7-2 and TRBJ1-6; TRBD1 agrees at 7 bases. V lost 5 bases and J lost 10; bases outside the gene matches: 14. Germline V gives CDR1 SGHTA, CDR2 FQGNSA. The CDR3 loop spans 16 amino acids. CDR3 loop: CASSIGQALASSPLHF. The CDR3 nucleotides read TGTGCCAGCAGCATTGGACAGGCGTTAGCCTCCTCACCCCTCCACTTT.

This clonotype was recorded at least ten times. This CDR3 reads CASSPSGTGPWGNYGYTF. In DNA form, the CDR3 reads TGTGCCAGCAGCCCCTCCGGGACAGGGCCATGGGGTAACTATGGCTACACCTTC. This chain links TRBV7-9 with TRBJ1-2; 9 positions agree with TRBD1. Trimming at V came to 5 bases and at J to 1 base, leaving 14 bases not matched to a gene. CDR3 length: 18 residues. Germline V lookup: CDR1 SEHNR, CDR2 FQNEAQ (reference sequence). The whole variable domain, remainder taken from reference TRBV7-9 and TRBJ1-2, is DTGVSQNPRHKITKRGQNVTFRCDPISEHNRLYWYRQTLGQGPEFLTYFQNEAQLEKSRLLSDRFSAERPKGSFSTLEIQRTEQGDSAMYLCASSPSGTGPWGNYGYTFGSGTRLTVV.

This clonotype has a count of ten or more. Here the CDR3 reads CASSLGNLGEEQFF. The CDR3 region has the DNA TGCGCCAGCAGCTTGGGGAATCTAGGGGAAGAGCAGTTCTTC. This chain joins TRBV5-1 and TRBJ2-1; TRBD1 might be the D (5 bases). Trimming cost V 0 bases and J 10 bases, with 14 bases left between them. The CDR3 sequence is 14 residues long. Germline V gene lookup returns CDR1 SGHRS and CDR2 YFSETQ.

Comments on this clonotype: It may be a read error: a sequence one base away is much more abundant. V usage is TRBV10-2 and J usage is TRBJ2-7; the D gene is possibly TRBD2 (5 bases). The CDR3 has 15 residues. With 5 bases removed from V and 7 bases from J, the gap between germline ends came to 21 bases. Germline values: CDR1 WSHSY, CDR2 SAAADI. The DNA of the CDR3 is TGCGCCAGCAGTCTCAAAAGGCTAGCATTGGATGAGCAGTACTTC. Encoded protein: CASSLKRLALDEQYF.

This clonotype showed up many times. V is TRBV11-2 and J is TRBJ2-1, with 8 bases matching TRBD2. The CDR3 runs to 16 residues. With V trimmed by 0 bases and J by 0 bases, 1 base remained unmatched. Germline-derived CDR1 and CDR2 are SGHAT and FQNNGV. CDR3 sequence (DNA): TGTGCCAGCAGCTTAGAGGGGACTAGCTCCTACAATGAGCAGTTCTTC. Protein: CASSLEGTSSYNEQFF.

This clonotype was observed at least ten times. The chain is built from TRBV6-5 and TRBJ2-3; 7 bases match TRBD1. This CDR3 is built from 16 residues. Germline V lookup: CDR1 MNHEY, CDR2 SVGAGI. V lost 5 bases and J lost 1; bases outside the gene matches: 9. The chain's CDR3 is CASSLTGVRGTDTQYF. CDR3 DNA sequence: TGTGCCAGCAGTCTTACAGGGGTTAGGGGCACAGATACGCAGTATTTT.

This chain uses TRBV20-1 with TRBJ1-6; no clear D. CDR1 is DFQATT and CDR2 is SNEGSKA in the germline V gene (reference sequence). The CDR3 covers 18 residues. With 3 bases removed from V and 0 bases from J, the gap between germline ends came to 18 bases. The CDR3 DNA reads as TGCAGTGCTAGGAGCTCCGGTAGGAAAAGCTCCTATAATTCACCCCTCCACTTT. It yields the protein CSARSSGRKSSYNSPLHF.

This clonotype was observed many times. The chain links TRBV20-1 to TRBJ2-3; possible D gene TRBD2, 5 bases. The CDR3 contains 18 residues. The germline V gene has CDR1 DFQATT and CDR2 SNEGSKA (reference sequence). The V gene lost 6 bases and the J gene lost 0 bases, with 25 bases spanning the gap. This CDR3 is CSAVYPGVGLSSTDTQYF. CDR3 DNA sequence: TGCAGTGCCGTATATCCCGGGGTGGGGTTAAGTAGCACAGATACGCAGTATTTT.